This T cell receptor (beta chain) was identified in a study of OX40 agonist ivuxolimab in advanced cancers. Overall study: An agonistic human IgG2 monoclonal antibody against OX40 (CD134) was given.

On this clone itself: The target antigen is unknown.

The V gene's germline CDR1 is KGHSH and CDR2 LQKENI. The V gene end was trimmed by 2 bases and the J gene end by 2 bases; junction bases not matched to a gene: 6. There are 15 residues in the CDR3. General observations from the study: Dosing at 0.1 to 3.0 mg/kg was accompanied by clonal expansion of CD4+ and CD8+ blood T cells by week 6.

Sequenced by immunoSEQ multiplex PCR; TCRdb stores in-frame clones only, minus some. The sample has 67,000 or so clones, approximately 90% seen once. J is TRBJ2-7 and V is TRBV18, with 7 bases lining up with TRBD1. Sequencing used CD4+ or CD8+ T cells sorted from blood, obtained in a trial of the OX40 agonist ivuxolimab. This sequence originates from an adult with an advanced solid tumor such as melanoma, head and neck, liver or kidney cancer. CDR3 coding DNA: TGTGCCAGCTCACCATTAGGGGACAGTACCTACGAGCAGTACTTC. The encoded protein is CASSPLGDSTYEQYF.